This is a list of T cell receptor beta chains from one sample in a study of regulatory T cells. Assay: immunoSEQ multiplex PCR; the TCRdb copy retains only in-frame clones and omits some. The sample has about 17,000 clones; 84% are singletons. Material: conventional CD4+ T cells sorted from blood. These receptors were taken from a person aged 25-39 years with CD3G deficiency. CDR3s include the opening cysteine and the closing phenylalanine or tryptophan. D genes are given only for firm matches. Where a row states a size, it is once, few, many or the class of an expanded clone; other rows omit it.

cdr3_length: 16; v_call: TRBV9; j_call: TRBJ2-7; d_call: TRBD2; clone_size: .; cdr3_nt: TGTGCCAGCAGCGTAGGGACTAGCGGCGCCTCCTACGAGCAGTACTTC; cdr3_aa: CASSVGTSGASYEQYF
cdr3_length: 15; v_call: TRBV28; j_call: TRBJ1-1; d_call: .; clone_size: .; cdr3_nt: TGTGCCAGCAGTTCACGCGGACGGTTGAACACTGAAGCTTTCTTT; cdr3_aa: CASSSRGRLNTEAFF
cdr3_length: 13; v_call: TRBV6-5; j_call: TRBJ1-1; d_call: .; clone_size: .; cdr3_nt: TGTGCCAGCAGCTCTCTGGGGAGGGGCGAAGCTTTCTTT; cdr3_aa: CASSSLGRGEAFF
cdr3_length: 18; v_call: TRBV10-3; j_call: TRBJ2-1; d_call: TRBD2; clone_size: .; cdr3_nt: TGTGCCATCAGTGAGTCGTTTCGTAGCGGGGACGCCTACAATGAGCAGTTCTTC; cdr3_aa: CAISESFRSGDAYNEQFF
cdr3_length: 14; v_call: TRBV28; j_call: TRBJ2-7; d_call: .; clone_size: .; cdr3_nt: TGTGCCAGCAGTTTATACGGGAGCTCCTACGAGCAGTACTTC; cdr3_aa: CASSLYGSSYEQYF
cdr3_length: 14; v_call: TRBV28; j_call: TRBJ1-4; d_call: TRBD1; clone_size: .; cdr3_nt: TGTGCCAGCAGTCGACAGGGGGCCGCTGAAAAACTGTTTTTT; cdr3_aa: CASSRQGAAEKLFF
cdr3_length: 14; v_call: TRBV28; j_call: TRBJ1-1; d_call: .; clone_size: .; cdr3_nt: TGTGCCAGCAGCAAACCTCCAGGGTTCGCGGAAGCTTTCTTT; cdr3_aa: CASSKPPGFAEAFF
cdr3_length: 17; v_call: TRBV28; j_call: TRBJ1-3; d_call: .; clone_size: .; cdr3_nt: TGTGCCAGCACCCCTGGGGGGGGCCCGTACTCTGGAAACACCATATATTTT; cdr3_aa: CASTPGGGPYSGNTIYF
cdr3_length: 16; v_call: TRBV5-1; j_call: TRBJ2-6; d_call: .; clone_size: .; cdr3_nt: TGCGCCAGCAGCTTGGTAACGGGCTCTGGGGCCAACGTCCTGACTTTC; cdr3_aa: CASSLVTGSGANVLTF
cdr3_length: 15; v_call: TRBV6-1; j_call: TRBJ1-2; d_call: TRBD1; clone_size: few; cdr3_nt: TGTGCCAGCAGTGTCCGGACAGGGGGCGACTATGGCTACACCTTC; cdr3_aa: CASSVRTGGDYGYTF
cdr3_length: 15; v_call: TRBV28; j_call: TRBJ1-5; d_call: TRBD1; clone_size: .; cdr3_nt: TGTGCCAGCAGTTCCACGGACAGGCTGAATCAGCCCCAGCATTTT; cdr3_aa: CASSSTDRLNQPQHF
cdr3_length: 14; v_call: TRBV11-3; j_call: TRBJ1-1; d_call: .; clone_size: .; cdr3_nt: TGTGCCAGCAGCTTAGATGGGACCTACACTGAAGCTTTCTTT; cdr3_aa: CASSLDGTYTEAFF
cdr3_length: 15; v_call: TRBV6-1; j_call: TRBJ1-5; d_call: .; clone_size: .; cdr3_nt: TGTGCCAGCAGTGGGGGGGGTCGTGGCAATCAGCCCCAGCATTTT; cdr3_aa: CASSGGGRGNQPQHF
cdr3_length: 14; v_call: TRBV7-9; j_call: TRBJ1-6; d_call: .; clone_size: medium-sized; cdr3_nt: TGTGCCAGCAGCTTAGAAGGGGAAGGTTCACCCCTCCACTTT; cdr3_aa: CASSLEGEGSPLHF
cdr3_length: 14; v_call: TRBV5-1; j_call: TRBJ1-1; d_call: .; clone_size: .; cdr3_nt: TGCGCCAGCAGCTTGACTGCAGGGAACACTGAAGCTTTCTTT; cdr3_aa: CASSLTAGNTEAFF
cdr3_length: 14; v_call: TRBV28; j_call: TRBJ2-3; d_call: .; clone_size: .; cdr3_nt: TGTGCCAGCAAGGGGCAGGGAAATCGAGCTACGCAGTATTTT; cdr3_aa: CASKGQGNRATQYF
cdr3_length: 14; v_call: TRBV7-9; j_call: TRBJ1-2; d_call: TRBD1; clone_size: .; cdr3_nt: TGTGCCAGCAGCTTTGAGACAGGGGGCTATGGCTACACCTTC; cdr3_aa: CASSFETGGYGYTF
cdr3_length: 16; v_call: TRBV5-1; j_call: TRBJ1-2; d_call: TRBD1; clone_size: .; cdr3_nt: TGCGCCAGCAGCCCCTTGACAGGGGGCGCCTCCTATGGCTACACCTTC; cdr3_aa: CASSPLTGGASYGYTF
cdr3_length: 14; v_call: TRBV11-2; j_call: TRBJ1-1; d_call: .; clone_size: once; cdr3_nt: TGTGCCAGCAGCTTGGCAGGGGTTGACACTGAAGCTTTCTTT; cdr3_aa: CASSLAGVDTEAFF
cdr3_length: 13; v_call: TRBV28; j_call: TRBJ2-7; d_call: .; clone_size: few; cdr3_nt: TGTGCCAGCAGTCAGGGGCTCAGGAACGAGCAGTACTTC; cdr3_aa: CASSQGLRNEQYF
cdr3_length: 17; v_call: TRBV6-1; j_call: TRBJ2-5; d_call: .; clone_size: .; cdr3_nt: TGTGCCAGCAGTGAAGGGTTAACAGGGTTACCTAAAGAGACCCAGTACTTC; cdr3_aa: CASSEGLTGLPKETQYF
cdr3_length: 15; v_call: TRBV7-2; j_call: TRBJ2-7; d_call: .; clone_size: .; cdr3_nt: TGTGCCAGCAGCTTAGTCTCTGGGGACTCCTACGAGCAGTACTTC; cdr3_aa: CASSLVSGDSYEQYF
cdr3_length: 13; v_call: TRBV10-3; j_call: TRBJ1-4; d_call: .; clone_size: .; cdr3_nt: TGTGCCATCAGTCGACAGTTAGGGGAAAAACTGTTTTTT; cdr3_aa: CAISRQLGEKLFF
cdr3_length: 15; v_call: TRBV11-2; j_call: TRBJ2-6; d_call: .; clone_size: .; cdr3_nt: TGTGCCAGCAGCCGTGACGGGGTCGGGGCCAACGTCCTGACTTTC; cdr3_aa: CASSRDGVGANVLTF
cdr3_length: 12; v_call: TRBV6-1; j_call: TRBJ1-5; d_call: .; clone_size: .; cdr3_nt: TGTGCCAGCTCCATCTCGGATCAGCCCCAGCATTTT; cdr3_aa: CASSISDQPQHF
cdr3_length: 14; v_call: TRBV6-1; j_call: TRBJ2-5; d_call: .; clone_size: once; cdr3_nt: TGTGCCAGCAGTGTCGGGTCGACCGGAGAGACCCAGTACTTC; cdr3_aa: CASSVGSTGETQYF
cdr3_length: 16; v_call: TRBV28; j_call: TRBJ2-2; d_call: TRBD1; clone_size: .; cdr3_nt: TGTGCCAGCAGTTTAGGGGGACAGGGGTTCACCGGGGAGCTGTTTTTT; cdr3_aa: CASSLGGQGFTGELFF
cdr3_length: 17; v_call: TRBV19; j_call: TRBJ1-6; d_call: TRBD1; clone_size: once; cdr3_nt: TGTGCCAGTAGTATCCTGCCTGCCTGGGACAGAAATTCACCCCTCCACTTT; cdr3_aa: CASSILPAWDRNSPLHF
cdr3_length: 13; v_call: TRBV5-1; j_call: TRBJ2-7; d_call: .; clone_size: .; cdr3_nt: TGCGCCAGCAGCTTGAAGGGAACCTACGAGCAGTACTTC; cdr3_aa: CASSLKGTYEQYF
cdr3_length: 16; v_call: TRBV7-9; j_call: TRBJ2-3; d_call: TRBD1; clone_size: .; cdr3_nt: TGTGCCAGCAGCTCCGTACGACAGGGGGCAGGAGATACGCAGTATTTT; cdr3_aa: CASSSVRQGAGDTQYF